This TCR beta chain was documented in a study of OX40 agonist ivuxolimab in advanced cancers. About the research overall: Every patient in dose escalation had hepatocellular carcinoma, melanoma, renal cell or head and neck cancer.

This CDR3 region has 15 residues. The germline V gene has CDR1 SGHRS and CDR2 YFSETQ. V lost 5 bases and J lost 0, with 14 bases in between. The repertoire was sequenced with immunoSEQ multiplex PCR; TCRdb's copy has only in-frame clones and lacks some. Here the sample spans about 35,000 clones, 80% to 95% being singletons. Sequenced here: CD4+ or CD8+ T cells sorted from blood, sampled in a trial of the OX40 agonist ivuxolimab. The sequence derives from an adult with an advanced solid tumor such as melanoma, head and neck, liver or kidney cancer. The chain is built from TRBV5-1 and TRBJ1-1; perhaps TRBD1 as D (6 bases). The CDR3 DNA is TGCGCCAGCAGGGTCGGGGGGGCCGTGAACACTGAAGCTTTCTTT. Translating it yields CASRVGGAVNTEAFF.